These 21 T cell receptor beta chains share one sample of origin, sequenced in a study of T cell responses to AZD1222 COVID-19 vaccine. The assay was immunoSEQ multiplex PCR, and TCRdb's table has in-frame clones only and misses some. The data show 100,000 or so clones, with 90% seen just once and 1% to 1.5% held by the top ten. Specimen: peripheral blood, collected on day 0 of AZD1222 vaccination. The origin of the receptors is an adult in good health.

This chain joins TRBV7-6 and TRBJ2-7, with D unclear. The germline V and J ends were trimmed by 2 bases and 2 bases, with 10 bases remaining between them. CDR3 length: 14 residues. Germline lookup yields CDR1 SGHVS and CDR2 FNYEAQ. CDR3 sequence (DNA): TGTGCCAGCAGCTTAAAGGAGTCAACCTACGAGCAGTACTTC. Translating it yields CASSLKESTYEQYF.

The chain is built from TRBV27 and TRBJ2-2; the D is unclear. This CDR3 spans 11 amino acids. The germline V and J ends were trimmed by 7 bases and 4 bases, with 4 bases remaining between them. Germline CDR1 reads MNHEY; CDR2 reads SMNVEV (reference sequence). CDR3 DNA: TGTGCCAGCACAGCCACCGGGGAGCTGTTTTTT. Translation gives CASTATGELFF.

This clone was detected only a few times. The J gene is TRBJ2-7, the V gene TRBV27; D may be TRBD1 or TRBD2 (5 bases each). The germline V gene has CDR1 MNHEY and CDR2 SMNVEV (reference sequence). Trimming took off 6 bases at V and 9 bases at J, with 18 bases between the two ends. The length of the CDR3 is 13 residues. CDR3 in amino acids: CASSPSVGVRQYF. The DNA for the CDR3 is TGTGCCAGCAGCCCCAGTGTGGGGGTACGGCAGTACTTC.

The chain has TRBV30 and TRBJ2-2; the match to TRBD1 covers 7 bases. This CDR3 is 17 amino acids long. V was clipped by 4 bases and J by 2 bases; unmatched bases: 13. Germline CDR1 is GTSNPN and CDR2 is SVGIG (reference sequence). The CDR3 sequence is CAWITKGGRRNTGELFF. The CDR3 nucleotides read TGTGCCTGGATCACAAAAGGGGGCCGCCGAAACACCGGGGAGCTGTTTTTT.

This clone showed up just once. J is TRBJ2-3 and V is TRBV19; 8 positions match TRBD2. Losses at the gene ends were 1 base for V and 1 base for J; bases not matched to a gene: 1. CDR1 LNHDA and CDR2 SQIVND come from the germline V gene (reference sequence). The length of the CDR3 is 15 residues. The CDR3 bases are TGTGCCAGTAGTATAGTTAGCGGGGGCACAGATACGCAGTATTTT. Its translation: CASSIVSGGTDTQYF.

The V gene is TRBV24-1, the J gene TRBJ1-1, with D tentatively TRBD1 (6 bases). Germline CDR1 reads KGHDR; CDR2 reads SFDVKD. This CDR3 is 12 amino acids long. Trimming removed 3 bases from V and 10 bases from J, with 11 bases in between. The CDR3 protein is CATSDTGLVAFF. As DNA, the CDR3 is TGTGCCACCAGTGATACAGGGTTAGTAGCTTTCTTT.

This chain links TRBV10-3 with TRBJ1-5; D might be TRBD1 (6 bases). CDR3 length: 14 amino acids. CDR1 is ENHRY, CDR2 SYGVKD, per germline. V was pared by 10 bases and J by 6 bases, with 19 bases between. The CDR3 DNA reads TGTGCCACGTCCGGGACACCGGCTCCTCAGCCCCAGCATTTT. Translating gives CATSGTPAPQPQHF.

The chain links TRBV6-5 to TRBJ1-2; tentative D call: TRBD1 (5 bases). Germline CDR1 is MNHEY and CDR2 is SVGAGI. V was cut by 4 bases and J by 8 bases, with 17 bases left in between. The CDR3 has 14 residues. The CDR3 is CASSFGRGAGGYTF. The CDR3 coding sequence is TGTGCCAGCAGTTTTGGGAGAGGGGCAGGGGGCTACACCTTC.

Only one count was recorded for this clone. The rearrangement uses TRBV15 and TRBJ2-3; TRBD2 agrees at 14 bases. CDR3 length equals 19 residues. Germline V lookup: CDR1 LNHNV, CDR2 YYDKDF (reference sequence). After removal of 3 bases from V and 3 bases from J, the junction contained 11 bases not matched to a gene. CDR3: CATSSSWGLAGALTDTQYF. The CDR3 nucleotides are TGTGCCACCAGCAGTTCCTGGGGACTAGCGGGGGCGTTAACAGATACGCAGTATTTT.

This rearrangement joins TRBV7-7 to TRBJ2-1, with 15 nucleotides matching TRBD2. CDR1 is SSHAT and CDR2 is FNYEAQ in the germline V gene (reference sequence). The CDR3 runs 15 residues. V shed 1 base and J 10 bases; nucleotides not matched to a gene: 2. The CDR3 coding sequence is TGTGCCAGCAGCTTAGGGACTAGCGGGGGGGAGGAGCAGTTCTTC. Residues: CASSLGTSGGEEQFF.

The genes are TRBV7-9 and TRBJ2-1, with a possible D match to TRBD2 (7 bases). The CDR3 consists of 15 residues. Germline CDR1 is SEHNR and CDR2 is FQNEAQ (reference sequence). V was shortened by 5 bases and J by 3 bases, with 14 bases between the two germline ends. CDR3 protein: CASSHREGFYNEQFF. The DNA for the CDR3 is TGTGCCAGCAGCCACAGGGAGGGGTTCTACAATGAGCAGTTCTTC.

This clone came up a few times. This sequence joins TRBV4-1 and TRBJ1-2; D might be TRBD1 (5 bases). Per germline, CDR1 MGHRA and CDR2 YSYEKL. CDR3 length equals 20 residues. V was clipped by 1 base and J by 2 bases, with 26 bases between them. DNA for the CDR3: TGCGCCAGCAGCCAAGTCGGGCTAACAGGAGGGATAGAGTCAAACTATGGCTACACCTTC. Its protein product is CASSQVGLTGGIESNYGYTF.

Of note for this clone: In the same sample, other DNA sequences code for this CDR3. J is TRBJ2-2 and V is TRBV11-2, with 9 bases that match TRBD2. From germline, CDR1 is SGHAT and CDR2 FQNNGV. This CDR3 region has 17 residues. After removal of 5 bases from V and 5 bases from J, the junction contained 12 bases not matched to a gene. This CDR3 reads CASSPGRGLAGTGELFF. The CDR3 DNA is TGTGCCAGCAGCCCTGGGCGGGGGCTAGCGGGGACCGGGGAGCTGTTTTTT.

In its sample, this clone was seen once. The V call is TRBV5-1, the J call TRBJ2-1, with TRBD2 matching 15 bases. Germline-derived CDR1 and CDR2 are SGHRS and YFSETQ. The trim removed 5 bases at V and 4 bases at J, leaving 4 bases unmatched. The length of the CDR3 is 16 residues. CDR3 sequence reads: CASSFGLAGGYNEQFF. For the CDR3, the DNA is TGCGCCAGCAGTTTCGGACTAGCGGGGGGGTACAATGAGCAGTTCTTC.

Regarding this clone: This specimen includes other DNA sequences encoding the same CDR3. The V gene is TRBV18, the J gene TRBJ1-1; D is ambiguous. Trimming took 6 bases from V and 3 from J, leaving 8 bases between them. The CDR3 loop spans 12 amino acids. Germline V gene data show CDR1 as KGHSH and CDR2 as LQKENI. This CDR3 is CASSPGDTEAFF. CDR3 in DNA: TGTGCCAGCTCCCCTGGGGACACTGAAGCTTTCTTT.

The chain links TRBV2 to TRBJ2-3; the D gene is possibly TRBD1 (6 bases). The CDR3 has 17 amino acids. In germline, CDR1 is SNHLY, CDR2 FYNNEI. The V end was cut by 5 bases, the J end by 0 bases, with 18 bases between. CDR3 residues: CASSLYRDTSSTDTQYF. CDR3 coding DNA: TGTGCCAGCAGTCTTTACCGGGACACCTCTAGCACAGATACGCAGTATTTT. The full variable domain, in which reference TRBV2 and TRBJ2-3 provide the parts outside the CDR3, is EPEVTQTPSHQVTQMGQEVILRCVPISNHLYFYWYRQILGQKVEFLVSFYNNEISEKSEIFDDQFSVERPDGSNFTLKIRSTKLEDSAMYFCASSLYRDTSSTDTQYFGPGTRLTVL.

The V gene is TRBV12-3 or TRBV12-4, the J gene TRBJ1-1, with TRBD1 matching over 7 bases. The CDR3 covers 13 residues. Trimming took 10 bases from V and 0 from J; bases not matched to a gene: 5. Here the CDR3 reads CATGDSMNTEAFF. The CDR3 DNA reads as TGTGCCACAGGGGACAGCATGAACACTGAAGCTTTCTTT.

The rearrangement uses TRBV2 and TRBJ1-5, with no clear D. V lost 2 bases and J lost 1, with 0 bases in between. The CDR3 is 12 residues long. Per germline, CDR1 SNHLY and CDR2 FYNNEI. CDR3 in amino acids: CASSESNQPQHF. DNA for the CDR3: TGTGCCAGCAGTGAAAGCAATCAGCCCCAGCATTTT.

This chain links TRBV29-1 with TRBJ1-4; no definite D call. Germline lookup yields CDR1 SQVTM and CDR2 ANQGSEA. Trimming removed 0 bases at V and 11 bases at J, with 7 bases between. CDR3 size: 11 residues. The CDR3 DNA sequence: TGCAGCGTTGAAGATAGTGGGAAACTGTTTTTT. Its translation is CSVEDSGKLFF.

The V gene is TRBV25-1, the J gene TRBJ1-2; 7 positions agree with TRBD1. The CDR3 runs to 13 residues. CDR1 MGHDK and CDR2 SYGVNS come from the germline V gene. V was pared by 5 bases and J by 5 bases, with 5 bases of the junction left unmatched. The CDR3, as DNA: TGTGCCAGCAGTAAGGGACAGACTTATGGCTACACCTTC. This translates into CASSKGQTYGYTF.

V and J are TRBV9 and TRBJ1-5; D unclear. V shed 0 bases and J shed 4 bases, with 5 bases lying between them. This CDR3 region has 13 residues. Germline assignment: CDR1 SGDLS and CDR2 YYNGEE. The chain's CDR3 is CASSVGRNQPQHF. DNA for the CDR3: TGTGCCAGCAGCGTAGGACGGAATCAGCCCCAGCATTTT.